This TCR beta chain is from a study of glioma-infiltrating T cells after dendritic cell vaccination. The table came from immunoSEQ multiplex PCR; TCRdb's copy has only in-frame clones and leaves some out. The repertoire includes around 62,000 clones, 80% to 85% of them detected once, and less than 9.5% sits in the top ten. The sequences come from blood, collected before dendritic cell vaccination. This TCR came from a human donor with glioblastoma.

The CDR3 DNA reads as TGTGCCAGCAGCGTAGGGCTAGCTAGGAACACCGGGGAGCTGTTTTTT. This translates into CASSVGLARNTGELFF. The V call is TRBV9, the J call TRBJ2-2, with D possibly being TRBD2 (5 bases). This CDR3 has 16 residues. The germline V gene has CDR1 SGDLS and CDR2 YYNGEE. With 0 bases removed from V and 1 base from J, the gap between germline ends came to 10 bases.